The next 17 T cell receptor beta chains were all read from a single sample in a study of T cells in Graves' hyperthyroidism and ophthalmopathy (dated by TCRdb to between 2019 and 2020). Libraries came from multiplex PCR. Sequenced on an Illumina HiSeq 2000. Amplification of TCR beta CDR3 regions was carried out from RNA transcripts. The first round of RT-PCR for the TCR CDR3 was performed with the HTBI primer set and the Qiagen OneStep RT-PCR kit. In TCRdb, the public reads were trimmed at Q25 with fastp and aligned with MiXCR, with productive beta chains retained. Identical CDR3 protein sequences are pooled into one entry, listed with their most common genes and DNA. This sample lists 500,000 to 650,000 distinct CDR3 sequences; 46% were detected once. The biggest ten clones account for about two fifths of the sample. The sequencing sample was made of peripheral blood or thyroid tissue (not recorded which). All receptors derive from an adult woman with Graves' disease, either hyperthyroidism or ophthalmopathy (not recorded which).

The V call is TRBV10-2, the J call TRBJ1-1; D not resolved. From germline, CDR1 is WSHSY and CDR2 SAAADI. V lost 3 bases to trimming and J lost 3 bases, with 5 bases between them. This CDR3 region has 12 residues. The CDR3 DNA reads as TGCGCCAGCAGTGATATAGACACTGAAGCTTTCTTT. Encoded protein: CASSDIDTEAFF.

As DNA, the CDR3 is TGCGCCAGCAGCCAGCGTCAGACCCTCCCGAACGGGCAGTACTTC. This encodes CASSQRQTLPNGQYF. This chain connects TRBV4-3 to TRBJ2-7; D is ambiguous. Per germline, CDR1 LGHNA and CDR2 YSLEER. Between the trimmed V and J ends, which lost 3 bases and 9 bases, there was a span of 21 bases. There are 15 residues in the CDR3.

This clonotype was detected ten times or more. The genes are TRBV9 and TRBJ2-2; 7 bases are a match to TRBD1. V trimming: 2 bases; J trimming: 6 bases; junction bases outside the gene matches: 7. CDR1 SGDLS and CDR2 YYNGEE come from the germline V gene. The CDR3 has 15 residues. This CDR3 is CASSVDRVDAGELFF. CDR3 bases: TGTGCCAGCAGCGTCGACAGGGTTGATGCCGGGGAGCTGTTTTTT.

As for this clonotype: The junction differs from germline at one of its ends, possibly a read error. The chain carries TRBV19 and TRBJ1-5, with a possible D match to TRBD1 (6 bases). This CDR3 is built from 17 residues. From germline, CDR1 is LNHDA and CDR2 SQIVND (reference sequence). The CDR3 nucleotides are TGTGCCAGCAGTATAGATCTAATGACAGGCCCAGGTCAGCCCCGGCATTTT. Protein sequence: CASSIDLMTGPGQPRHF. The full variable domain, completed using reference TRBV19 and TRBJ1-5, is DGGITQSPKYLFRKEGQNVTLSCEQNLNHDAMYWYRQDPGQGLRLIYYSQIVNDFQKGDIAEGYSVSREKKESFPLTVTSAQKNPTAFYLCASSIDLMTGPGQPRHFGDGTRLSIL.

J is TRBJ1-2 and V is TRBV11-2; maybe TRBD1 (6 bases). The V and J ends lost 1 base and 6 bases respectively, with 12 bases between them. This CDR3 has 14 residues. CDR1 is SGHAT, CDR2 FQNNGV, per germline. The CDR3 loop is CASSLVTGSDGYTF. The CDR3 DNA is TGTGCCAGCAGCTTAGTCACAGGGTCGGATGGCTACACCTTC.

This clonotype was seen at least ten times. CDR3 protein: CSAKTQGNQPQHF. CDR3 bases: TGCAGTGCTAAAACACAGGGCAATCAGCCCCAGCATTTT. The rearrangement uses TRBV20-1 and TRBJ1-5, with D possibly TRBD1 on 5 matching bases. Germline CDR1 DFQATT, CDR2 SNEGSKA (reference sequence). With 4 bases removed from V and 2 bases from J, the gap between germline ends came to 9 bases. The CDR3 totals 13 residues.

This chain connects TRBV7-2 to TRBJ1-2, with D possibly being TRBD1 (6 bases). Deletions cut 4 bases from V and 6 bases from J, with 18 bases between. The CDR3 sequence is 15 residues long. In germline, CDR1 is SGHTA, CDR2 FQGNSA. In DNA form, the CDR3 reads TGTGCCAGCAGCTCAGGACAGCCCGGTTGGGATGGCTACACCTTC. Translating it yields CASSSGQPGWDGYTF.

The CDR3, as DNA: TGCAGTGCTAGTGTCGCAGGGGGAAGCAATCAGCCCCAGCATTTT. Its translation is CSASVAGGSNQPQHF. The chain uses TRBV20-1 and TRBJ1-5, with TRBD1 matching over 7 bases. The CDR3 loop spans 15 amino acids. Germline V CDR1 and CDR2: DFQATT, SNEGSKA (reference sequence). Trimming at V came to 3 bases and at J to 1 base, leaving 6 bases not matched to a gene.

The chain has TRBV9 and TRBJ1-1, with 8 bases aligning to TRBD1. The germline V gene has CDR1 SGDLS and CDR2 YYNGEE. The J segment lost 6 bases and the V segment lost 0 bases, leaving 7 bases of the junction unmatched. The length of the CDR3 is 15 residues. The CDR3 DNA reads TGTGCCAGCAGCGTAGCGGCAGGACAGGGTCCTGAAGCTTTCTTT. Translated: CASSVAAGQGPEAFF.

This clonotype appeared many times. The V gene is TRBV6-1, the J gene TRBJ1-6; D unresolved. The CDR3 runs to 11 residues. Germline V lookup: CDR1 MNHNS, CDR2 SASEGT. V dropped 3 bases and J dropped 14 bases, with 8 bases sitting between them. CDR3 sequence (DNA): TGTGCCAGCAGTGAGGGCGCCACCCTCCACTTT. Translation gives CASSEGATLHF.

The gene calls are TRBV20-1 and TRBJ1-5; D remains unclear. CDR3 length: 17 amino acids. The germline gives CDR1 DFQATT, CDR2 SNEGSKA (reference sequence). V lost 1 base and J lost 0, with 16 bases in between. The CDR3 sequence is CSARGRAGFHSNQPQHF. For the CDR3, the DNA is TGCAGTGCTAGAGGTCGGGCGGGCTTTCATAGCAATCAGCCCCAGCATTTT.

The chain is built from TRBV24-1 and TRBJ1-3; 7 bases fit TRBD1. This CDR3 contains 15 residues. CDR1 and CDR2 from the germline V gene are KGHDR and SFDVKD. J was trimmed by 2 bases and V by 3 bases; bases with no gene match: 3. The CDR3, as DNA: TGTGCCACCAGTGATGCAGGGACAGCTGGAAACACCATATATTTT. Its protein product is CATSDAGTAGNTIYF.

This clonotype was counted ten times or more. The gene calls are TRBV20-1 and TRBJ1-2; the D is unclear. V was shortened by 2 bases and J by 4 bases, with 14 bases between the two germline ends. The CDR3 totals 14 residues. Germline V gene lookup returns CDR1 DFQATT and CDR2 SNEGSKA (reference sequence). In DNA, the CDR3 is TGCAGTGCTAGATACCGGGGAGGTAGCTATGGCTACACCTTC. This translates into CSARYRGGSYGYTF.

This clonotype was seen repeatedly, ten times or more. V usage is TRBV7-2 and J usage is TRBJ2-7; possible D gene TRBD1, 6 bases. Germline CDR1 reads SGHTA; CDR2 reads FQGNSA. There are 14 residues in the CDR3. V lost 6 bases and J 0 bases, leaving 12 bases between the germline ends. CDR3 protein: CASRKRGNSYEQYF. The CDR3 DNA is TGTGCCAGCAGGAAGAGGGGGAACTCCTACGAGCAGTACTTC.

The chain is built from TRBV7-2 and TRBJ2-3; 10 bases align to TRBD2. Trimming took 2 bases from V and 4 from J; bases not matched to a gene: 6. This CDR3 spans 16 amino acids. Germline values: CDR1 SGHTA, CDR2 FQGNSA. The CDR3 reads CASSLKLAGEADTQYF. For the CDR3, the DNA is TGTGCCAGCAGCTTAAAGCTAGCGGGAGAGGCAGATACGCAGTATTTT.

At least ten counts were recorded for this clonotype. The J gene is TRBJ1-1, the V gene TRBV11-1; D is unresolved. The V and J ends lost 2 bases and 11 bases respectively, with 15 bases between them. This CDR3 has 13 residues. Germline loops: CDR1 SGHAT, CDR2 FQDESV (reference sequence). The CDR3 nucleotides read TGTGCCAGCAGCTTAAAGGGTACCGGTCGGGCTTTCTTT. Translating gives CASSLKGTGRAFF.

This clonotype was counted many times. This chain links TRBV28 with TRBJ1-1; D might be TRBD1 (6 bases). The CDR3 runs 12 residues. Trimming pared 7 bases from V and 11 bases from J, leaving 17 bases between. Germline values: CDR1 MDHEN, CDR2 SYDVKM. CDR3 region: CASILTGRQAFF. The DNA of the CDR3 is TGTGCCAGCATCTTAACAGGGCGTCAGGCTTTCTTT.